Listed below are T cell receptor beta chains from one sample, sequenced in a study of CD8+ T cells in alopecia areata. Clones were read by immunoSEQ multiplex PCR, and TCRdb kept only the in-frame ones, dropping some. The sample holds about 200,000 clones, 50% to 70% seen once. The sample here was CD4+ T cells sorted from blood, taken at roughly week 49, from a patient treated with tofacitinib. The source is a human donor with alopecia areata. CDR3s include the opening cysteine and the closing phenylalanine or tryptophan. D genes are given only for firm matches. Part of the rows lack a size; the others show once, few, many or a class for expanded clones.

V gene	clone size	D gene	J gene	CDR3 protein	CDR3 DNA
TRBV7-2	few	TRBD1	TRBJ1-2	CASSLVSGGSYGYTF	TGTGCCAGCAGCTTAGTCTCAGGGGGCAGCTATGGCTACACCTTC
TRBV9	.	.	TRBJ1-2	CASSLHYGYTF	TGTGCCAGCAGCCTCCACTATGGCTACACCTTC
TRBV4-3	.	.	TRBJ1-1	CASSLWMNTEAFF	TGCGCCAGCAGCCTCTGGATGAACACTGAAGCTTTCTTT
TRBV30	.	.	TRBJ1-1	CAWSDGSVGSWAFF	TGTGCCTGGAGTGACGGGTCGGTGGGGTCGTGGGCTTTCTTT
TRBV7-2	.	.	TRBJ2-5	CASSPQETQYF	TGTGCCAGCAGCCCACAAGAGACCCAGTACTTC
TRBV5-1	.	.	TRBJ1-4	CASRRDIATNEKLFF	TGCGCCAGCAGACGTGATATTGCAACTAATGAAAAACTGTTTTTT
TRBV6-4	.	.	TRBJ2-3	CAIEGARTDTQYF	TGTGCCATCGAAGGGGCTCGCACAGATACGCAGTATTTT
TRBV30	.	.	TRBJ1-2	CAWSDVGGYTF	TGTGCCTGGAGTGACGTGGGAGGCTACACCTTC
TRBV29-1	.	.	TRBJ2-3	CSVEDGAGATDTQYF	TGCAGCGTTGAAGATGGCGCAGGGGCGACAGATACGCAGTATTTT
TRBV9	few	.	TRBJ1-4	CASSPEGEKLFF	TGTGCCAGCAGCCCCGAGGGGGAAAAACTGTTTTTT
TRBV5-1	.	.	TRBJ2-5	CASSLAGLQETQYF	TGCGCCAGCAGCCTCGCGGGTCTTCAAGAGACCCAGTACTTC
TRBV7-2	.	.	TRBJ1-4	CASSMTDRRLFF	TGTGCCAGCAGCATGACGGACAGACGGCTGTTTTTT